This T cell receptor (beta chain) was documented in a study of blood T cell repertoires in COVID-19. CDR1 is MGHRA, CDR2 YSYEKL, per germline. This CDR3 spans 15 amino acids. The V gene lost 1 base and the J gene lost 5 bases, with 14 bases spanning the gap. Assay: immunoSEQ multiplex PCR; the TCRdb copy retains only in-frame clones and omits some. The sample lists 260,000 or so clones; about four fifths were seen once. The material sequenced was peripheral blood. The chain joins TRBV4-1 to TRBJ2-5; TRBD2 is a possible D gene (7 bases). The sequence was obtained from a woman of 80 years or more with COVID-19, enrolled during active disease. CDR3 region: CASSQGYGGLETQYF. The CDR3 nucleotides read TGCGCCAGCAGCCAAGGGTACGGGGGGCTTGAGACCCAGTACTTC.